One sample yielded the 10 T cell receptor beta chains listed below, sequenced in a study of blood T cell repertoires in COVID-19. Sequenced by immunoSEQ multiplex PCR; TCRdb stores in-frame clones only, minus some. The repertoire holds tens of thousands of clones, with 65% to 80% as singletons. Material for sequencing was peripheral blood. Receptors were obtained from a human donor in a cohort sampled during active COVID-19.

The V gene is TRBV5-8, the J gene TRBJ1-6; the D is unclear. Germline assignment: CDR1 SGHTS and CDR2 YDEGEE. V gave up 3 bases and J gave up 7 bases, with 8 bases separating them. The CDR3 extends over 13 amino acids. CDR3 nucleotides: TGTGCCAGCAGCTCCTGGCCCAATTCACCCCTCCACTTT. It codes for CASSSWPNSPLHF.

V gene TRBV9 combines with J gene TRBJ2-5; D may be TRBD2 (6 bases). The CDR3 runs to 14 residues. CDR1 is SGDLS, CDR2 YYNGEE, per germline. Deletions cut 0 bases from V and 4 bases from J, with 10 bases between. CDR3 in amino acids: CASSVVEGGETQYF. CDR3 in DNA: TGTGCCAGCAGCGTAGTGGAGGGAGGAGAGACCCAGTACTTC.

The CDR3 nucleotides read TGCGCCAGCAGCCAGTATTGGGAGGGAGGAAATCCTTACGAGCAGTACTTC. This translates into CASSQYWEGGNPYEQYF. The V gene is TRBV4-1, the J gene TRBJ2-7; TRBD2 aligns across 7 bases. This CDR3 spans 17 amino acids. Germline V gives CDR1 MGHRA, CDR2 YSYEKL. Losses at the gene ends were 3 bases for V and 4 bases for J; bases not matched to a gene: 15.

J is TRBJ1-1 and V is TRBV11-2; D remains unclear. The germline V gene encodes CDR1 SGHAT and CDR2 FQNNGV. The CDR3 runs to 13 residues. Trimming shortened V by 1 base and J by 6 bases, and 9 bases separated the two germline ends. This CDR3 is CASSLASAAEAFF. CDR3 bases: TGTGCCAGCAGCTTAGCGAGCGCCGCTGAAGCTTTCTTT.

The chain joins TRBV5-1 to TRBJ2-1, with 9 bases aligning to TRBD2. CDR3 length equals 15 residues. Germline V gene data show CDR1 as SGHRS and CDR2 as YFSETQ. The ends lost 4 bases at V and 4 bases at J; junction bases unmatched: 6. The CDR3 nucleotides read TGCGCCAGCAGCCTTCCTAGCGGGGATTACAATGAGCAGTTCTTC. Translation: CASSLPSGDYNEQFF.

V usage is TRBV4-1 and J usage is TRBJ2-1, with TRBD2 as a possible D gene (5 bases). Between the trimmed V and J ends, which lost 4 bases and 0 bases, there was a span of 25 bases. Germline V CDR1 and CDR2: MGHRA, YSYEKL. The CDR3 extends over 20 amino acids. The CDR3 here is CASSPRMERTAVNSYNEQFF. The CDR3 DNA reads as TGCGCCAGCAGCCCCCGAATGGAGCGGACCGCCGTAAACTCCTACAATGAGCAGTTCTTC.

This clone appeared once. The rearrangement joins TRBV25-1 to TRBJ2-3; a weak D match, TRBD2 (6 bases). V lost 3 bases and J lost 7, with 11 bases in between. The CDR3 extends over 13 amino acids. Germline V gene sequence: CDR1 MGHDK, CDR2 SYGVNS. CDR3 coding DNA: TGTGCCAGCAGTGACTCCGGGAGTCATACGCAGTATTTT. Its protein product is CASSDSGSHTQYF.

The chain joins TRBV4-3 to TRBJ2-1; the match to TRBD2 covers 11 bases. After removal of 0 bases from V and 14 bases from J, the junction contained 6 bases not matched to a gene. CDR1 and CDR2 from the germline V gene are LGHNA and YSLEER. This CDR3 is built from 14 residues. CDR3 protein: CASSQDPSGRHEFF. CDR3 bases: TGCGCCAGCAGCCAAGATCCTAGCGGGAGGCACGAGTTCTTC.

The chain joins TRBV11-2 to TRBJ2-6; 7 positions agree with TRBD1. The V gene's germline CDR1 is SGHAT and CDR2 FQNNGV. J lost 0 bases, V lost 2 bases, and 4 bases had no gene match. This CDR3 is built from 17 residues. In DNA, the CDR3 is TGTGCCAGCAGCTTAAGACAGGGCAACTCTGGGGCCAACGTCCTGACTTTC. Amino acid sequence: CASSLRQGNSGANVLTF.

This chain uses TRBV6-2 or TRBV6-3 with TRBJ2-2; 12 bases align to TRBD2. The CDR3 extends over 17 amino acids. With V trimmed by 2 bases and J by 4 bases, 5 bases remained unmatched. Germline CDR1 reads MNHEY; CDR2 reads SVGEGT. CDR3 loop: CASSYPSGRAGTGELFF. The CDR3 region has the DNA TGTGCCAGCAGTTACCCTAGCGGGAGGGCCGGCACCGGGGAGCTGTTTTTT.